The rows below give T cell receptor beta chains drawn from one sample of a study of blood T cell repertoires in COVID-19. Assay: immunoSEQ multiplex PCR; the TCRdb copy retains only in-frame clones and omits some. Among over 300,000 clones, 70% to 90% were seen once, and the ten largest hold roughly 2%. Source material: PBMCs or T cells enriched from blood (not recorded which). These receptors came from a man between 25 and 39 years old who had recovered from COVID-19. The CDR3 runs from the conserved cysteine through the conserved F or W. A D gene is named only where the DNA matches it firmly. For some rows the clone size is stated as once, few or many, or as a class when expanded; others skip it.

clone_size j_call d_call v_call cdr3_aa cdr3_nt
- TRBJ1-1 - TRBV15 CATSREYRDEAFF TGTGCCACCAGCAGAGAATACAGGGATGAAGCTTTCTTT
- TRBJ1-4 - TRBV9 CASSPGGAGSNEKLFF TGTGCCAGCAGCCCCGGGGGGGCAGGGTCTAATGAAAAACTGTTTTTT
- TRBJ2-3 TRBD2 TRBV7-2 CASSRGRGGGDTQYF TGTGCCAGCAGCCGCGGGCGGGGGGGCGGAGATACGCAGTATTTT
- TRBJ2-1 - TRBV9 CASSRDYNEQFF TGTGCCAGCAGCCGCGATTACAATGAGCAGTTCTTC
- TRBJ2-7 TRBD1 TRBV30 CAWGRDRGLNEQYF TGTGCCTGGGGCCGGGACAGGGGGCTGAACGAGCAGTACTTC
once TRBJ2-7 - TRBV23-1 CASSHWPARDYEQYF TGCGCCAGCAGTCATTGGCCAGCGAGGGACTACGAGCAGTACTTC
once TRBJ2-7 TRBD1 TRBV5-1 CASRPGQDLYEQYF TGCGCCAGCAGGCCGGGACAGGACCTCTACGAGCAGTACTTC
- TRBJ1-5 - TRBV5-6 CASSAYTGKSNQPQHF TGTGCCAGCAGCGCGTACACAGGGAAAAGCAATCAGCCCCAGCATTTT
once TRBJ1-4 - TRBV4-2 CASSQALGQNEKLFF TGTGCCAGCAGCCAAGCCCTTGGTCAGAATGAAAAACTGTTTTTT
- TRBJ2-1 TRBD2 TRBV5-1 CASRSPSGGVSNEQFF TGCGCCAGCAGGTCCCCTAGCGGGGGGGTTTCTAATGAGCAGTTCTTC
- TRBJ1-1 TRBD1 TRBV10-3 CAISEPTGTGPNTEAFF TGTGCCATCAGTGAGCCTACCGGGACAGGACCGAACACTGAAGCTTTCTTT
- TRBJ1-4 - TRBV9 CASSVGQLGTTNEKLFF TGTGCCAGCAGCGTAGGGCAACTCGGGACAACTAATGAAAAACTGTTTTTT